The 5 T cell receptor beta chains given below trace back to one sample, sequenced in a study of T cell changes during pregnancy in multiple sclerosis. Libraries were prepared by immunoSEQ multiplex PCR; TCRdb keeps only in-frame clonotypes and omits some of them. The sample has under 70,000 clones; 75% to 95% are singletons. Specimen: peripheral blood, collected after pregnancy. The receptors here all came from a female donor in good health, enrolled as a control in a pregnancy study.

The chain combines TRBV7-2 with TRBJ2-3; 7 positions match TRBD2. The V gene end was trimmed by 5 bases and the J gene end by 3 bases; junction bases not matched to a gene: 8. Germline V gives CDR1 SGHTA, CDR2 FQGNSA. The CDR3 has 15 amino acids. The DNA for the CDR3 is TGTGCCAGCAGCCTTCGCATAGCGGGTACAGATACGCAGTATTTT. It yields the protein CASSLRIAGTDTQYF.

The rearrangement joins TRBV10-3 to TRBJ1-1; 7 bases are a match to TRBD1. The CDR3 is 13 amino acids. The V gene end was trimmed by 2 bases and the J gene end by 10 bases; junction bases not matched to a gene: 7. Germline V gene lookup returns CDR1 ENHRY and CDR2 SYGVKD. The CDR3 loop reads CAISETRPGGAFF. CDR3 nucleotides: TGTGCCATCAGTGAGACCCGCCCAGGGGGAGCTTTCTTT.

The rearrangement uses TRBV18 and TRBJ1-1; D gene unclear. Germline lookup yields CDR1 KGHSH and CDR2 LQKENI. Trimming removed 2 bases at V and 7 bases at J, with 8 bases between. The CDR3 is made up of 12 amino acids. The CDR3 sequence is CASSPSQREAFF. CDR3 bases: TGTGCCAGCTCACCATCCCAGCGTGAAGCTTTCTTT.

The chain joins TRBV15 to TRBJ2-5, with D maybe TRBD2 (7 bases). The CDR3 has 15 amino acids. The germline V gene has CDR1 LNHNV and CDR2 YYDKDF (reference sequence). V lost 4 bases and J lost 5, with 17 bases in between. The CDR3 DNA is TGTGCCACCAGCACTCGTAGGGGGGGCGTGGAGACCCAGTACTTC. Protein sequence: CATSTRRGGVETQYF.

The V gene is TRBV6-4, the J gene TRBJ2-1; 10 nucleotides align to TRBD2. V lost 2 bases, J lost 0 bases, and 1 base stayed unmatched. This CDR3 comprises 16 residues. Germline CDR1 and CDR2: MRHNA and SNTAGT. CDR3 protein: CASSDERGGSYNEQFF. DNA of the CDR3: TGTGCCAGCAGTGACGAGCGGGGGGGCTCCTACAATGAGCAGTTCTTC.